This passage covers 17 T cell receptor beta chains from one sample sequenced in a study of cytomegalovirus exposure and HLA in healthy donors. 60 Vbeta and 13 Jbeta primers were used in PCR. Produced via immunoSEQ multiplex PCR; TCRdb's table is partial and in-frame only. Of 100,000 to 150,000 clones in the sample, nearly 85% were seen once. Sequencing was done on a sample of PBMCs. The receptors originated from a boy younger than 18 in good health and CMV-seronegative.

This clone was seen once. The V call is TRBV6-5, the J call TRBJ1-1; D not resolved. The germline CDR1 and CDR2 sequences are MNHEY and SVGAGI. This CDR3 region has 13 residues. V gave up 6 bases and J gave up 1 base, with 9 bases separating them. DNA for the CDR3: TGTGCCAGCAGACTCGCAGGGAACACTGAAGCTTTCTTT. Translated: CASRLAGNTEAFF.

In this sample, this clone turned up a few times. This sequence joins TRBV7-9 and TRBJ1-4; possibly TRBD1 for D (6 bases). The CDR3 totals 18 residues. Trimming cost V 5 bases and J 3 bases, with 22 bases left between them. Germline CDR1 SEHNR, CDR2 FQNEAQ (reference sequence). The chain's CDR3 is CASSQSQGKGESNEKLFF. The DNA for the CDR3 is TGTGCCAGCAGCCAGAGTCAGGGGAAGGGGGAGTCTAATGAAAAACTGTTTTTT.

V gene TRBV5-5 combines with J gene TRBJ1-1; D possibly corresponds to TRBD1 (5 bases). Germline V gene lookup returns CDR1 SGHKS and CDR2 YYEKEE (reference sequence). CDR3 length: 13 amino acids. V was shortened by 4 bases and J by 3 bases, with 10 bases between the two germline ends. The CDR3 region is CASSRGGDTEAFF. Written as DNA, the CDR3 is TGTGCCAGCAGCCGGGGGGGGGACACTGAAGCTTTCTTT.

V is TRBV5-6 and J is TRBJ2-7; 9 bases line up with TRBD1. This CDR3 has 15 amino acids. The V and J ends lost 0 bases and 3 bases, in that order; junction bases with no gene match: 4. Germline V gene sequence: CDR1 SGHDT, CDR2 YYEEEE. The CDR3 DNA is TGTGCCAGCAGCTTGGTTGACAGGGGGGGCTACGAGCAGTACTTC. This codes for CASSLVDRGGYEQYF.

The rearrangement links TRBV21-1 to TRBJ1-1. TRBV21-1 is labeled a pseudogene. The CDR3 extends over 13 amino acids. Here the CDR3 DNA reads TGTGCCAGCAGCCGGCGGGGAGACACTGAAGCTTTCTTT. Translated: CASSRRGDTEAFF.

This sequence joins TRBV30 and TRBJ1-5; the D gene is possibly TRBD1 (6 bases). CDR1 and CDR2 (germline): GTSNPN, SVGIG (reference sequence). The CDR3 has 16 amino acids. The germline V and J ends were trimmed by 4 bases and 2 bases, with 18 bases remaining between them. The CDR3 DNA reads TGTGCCTGGACCAGAGGGGGTGTGCTGCGCAATCAGCCCCAGCATTTT. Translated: CAWTRGGVLRNQPQHF.

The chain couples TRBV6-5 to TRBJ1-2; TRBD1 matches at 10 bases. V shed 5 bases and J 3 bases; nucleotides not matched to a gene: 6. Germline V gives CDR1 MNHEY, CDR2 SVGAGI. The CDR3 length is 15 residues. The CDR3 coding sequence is TGTGCCAGCAGTACCCGGGACAGGGGAGACTATGGCTACACCTTC. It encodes CASSTRDRGDYGYTF.

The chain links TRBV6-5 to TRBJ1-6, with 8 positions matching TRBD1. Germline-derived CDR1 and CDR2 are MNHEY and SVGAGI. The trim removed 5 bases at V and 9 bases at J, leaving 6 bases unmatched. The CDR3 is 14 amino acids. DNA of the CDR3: TGTGCCAGCAGTGGACAGGGAGGGAGTTCACCCCTCCACTTT. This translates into CASSGQGGSSPLHF.

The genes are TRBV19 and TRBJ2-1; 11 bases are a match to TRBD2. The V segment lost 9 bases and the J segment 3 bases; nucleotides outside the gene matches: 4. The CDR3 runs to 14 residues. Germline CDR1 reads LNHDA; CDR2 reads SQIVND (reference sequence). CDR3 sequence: CARTTSGNYNEQFF. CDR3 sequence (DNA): TGTGCCAGGACGACTAGCGGGAACTACAATGAGCAGTTCTTC.

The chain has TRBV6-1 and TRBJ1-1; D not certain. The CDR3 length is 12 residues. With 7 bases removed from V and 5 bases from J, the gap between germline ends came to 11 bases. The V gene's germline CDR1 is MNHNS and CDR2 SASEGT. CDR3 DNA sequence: TGTGCCAGCACCCAAGGAGTAACTGAAGCTTTCTTT. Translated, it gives CASTQGVTEAFF.

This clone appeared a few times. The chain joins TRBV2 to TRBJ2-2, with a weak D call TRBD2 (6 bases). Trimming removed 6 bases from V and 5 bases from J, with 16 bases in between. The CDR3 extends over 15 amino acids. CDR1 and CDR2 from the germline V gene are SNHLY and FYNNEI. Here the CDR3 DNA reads TGTGCCAGCAGGGGGCGGGGCCGACGGACCGGGGAGCTGTTTTTT. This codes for CASRGRGRRTGELFF.

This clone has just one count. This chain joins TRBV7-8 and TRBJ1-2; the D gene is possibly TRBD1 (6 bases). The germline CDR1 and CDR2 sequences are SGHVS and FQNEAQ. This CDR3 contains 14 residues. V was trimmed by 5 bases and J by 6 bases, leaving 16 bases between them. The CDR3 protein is CASSPKTGLDGYTF. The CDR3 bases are TGTGCCAGCAGCCCGAAAACAGGGCTGGATGGCTACACCTTC.

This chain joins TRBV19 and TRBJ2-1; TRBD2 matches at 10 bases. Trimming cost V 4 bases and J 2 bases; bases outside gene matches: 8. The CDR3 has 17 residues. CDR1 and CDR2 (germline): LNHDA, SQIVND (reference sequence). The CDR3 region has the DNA TGTGCCAGTAGTAGGCTAGCGGGAGAGGGGCCCTACAATGAGCAGTTCTTC. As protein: CASSRLAGEGPYNEQFF.

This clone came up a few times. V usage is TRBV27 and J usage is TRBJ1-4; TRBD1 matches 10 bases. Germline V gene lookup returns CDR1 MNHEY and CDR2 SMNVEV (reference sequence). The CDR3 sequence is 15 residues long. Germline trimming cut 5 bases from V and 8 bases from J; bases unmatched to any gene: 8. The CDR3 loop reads CASSLQTGGPEKLFF. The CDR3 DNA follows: TGTGCCAGCAGTCTACAGACAGGGGGCCCGGAAAAACTGTTTTTT.

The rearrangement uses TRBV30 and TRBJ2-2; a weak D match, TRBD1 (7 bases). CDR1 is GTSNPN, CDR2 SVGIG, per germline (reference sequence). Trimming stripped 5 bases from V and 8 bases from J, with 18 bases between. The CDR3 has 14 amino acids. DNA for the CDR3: TGTGCCTGGGGGGCGGGACAGACCATGGGGGAGCTGTTTTTT. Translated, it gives CAWGAGQTMGELFF.

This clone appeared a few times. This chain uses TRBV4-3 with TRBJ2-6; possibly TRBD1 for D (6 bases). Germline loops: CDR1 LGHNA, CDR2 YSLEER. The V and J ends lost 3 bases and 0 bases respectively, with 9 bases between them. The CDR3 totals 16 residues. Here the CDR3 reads CASSHLRGSGANVLTF. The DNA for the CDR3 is TGCGCCAGCAGCCATCTCAGGGGCTCTGGGGCCAACGTCCTGACTTTC.

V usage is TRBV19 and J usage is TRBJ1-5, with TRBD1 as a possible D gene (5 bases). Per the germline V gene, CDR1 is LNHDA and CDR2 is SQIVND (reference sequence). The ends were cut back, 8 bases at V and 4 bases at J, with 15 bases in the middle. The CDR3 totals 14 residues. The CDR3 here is CASAYGARNQPQHF. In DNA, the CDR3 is TGTGCCAGTGCATATGGGGCAAGAAATCAGCCCCAGCATTTT.